This entry lists 29 T cell receptor beta chains sequenced from one sample in a study of T cell responses to AZD1222 COVID-19 vaccine. Libraries were prepared by immunoSEQ multiplex PCR; TCRdb keeps only in-frame clonotypes and omits some of them. Among about 140,000 clones, about 90% were seen once, and the ten largest hold about 3.5%. Here the sequenced sample was peripheral blood, taken on day 0 of AZD1222 vaccination. The origin of the receptors is an adult in good health.

The rearrangement links TRBV18 to TRBJ2-1; TRBD2 matches at 8 bases. Germline V gives CDR1 KGHSH, CDR2 LQKENI. With 3 bases clipped from V and 1 base from J, the junction kept 2 bases outside the gene matches. CDR3 length: 15 amino acids. The CDR3: CASSPTSVSYNEQFF. The DNA of the CDR3 is TGTGCCAGCTCACCGACTAGCGTTTCCTACAATGAGCAGTTCTTC.

The sample holds one count of this clone. The CDR3 DNA reads TGTGCCAGCAGCCAAGATTGGGCAGATTTCTCTGGGGCCAACGTCCTGACTTTC. Translation gives CASSQDWADFSGANVLTF. V gene TRBV4-2 combines with J gene TRBJ2-6; no definite D call. CDR1 is LGHNA and CDR2 is YNFKEQ in the germline V gene. The CDR3 has 18 residues. V was shortened by 0 bases and J by 0 bases, with 12 bases between the two germline ends.

In its sample, this clone was seen a few times. The chain links TRBV24-1 to TRBJ2-7; D tentatively reads TRBD1 or TRBD2 (5 bases each). V gave up 5 bases and J gave up 2 bases, with 12 bases separating them. CDR1 is KGHDR, CDR2 SFDVKD, per germline. The CDR3 has 14 amino acids. CDR3 nucleotide sequence: TGTGCCACCAGTGGGGGGAGAGAACCCTACGAGCAGTACTTC. Translation: CATSGGREPYEQYF.

The chain joins TRBV2 to TRBJ2-5; no firm D call. Trimming cost V 3 bases and J 7 bases, with 12 bases left between them. The CDR3 sequence is 13 residues long. The germline V gene encodes CDR1 SNHLY and CDR2 FYNNEI. The CDR3 spells CASSDDSLGTQYF. In nucleotides, the CDR3 is TGTGCCAGCAGTGATGACTCGTTGGGGACCCAGTACTTC.

The genes are TRBV5-1 and TRBJ2-3; tentative D call: TRBD2 (6 bases). This CDR3 is 14 amino acids long. Germline loops: CDR1 SGHRS, CDR2 YFSETQ. With 6 bases removed from V and 4 bases from J, the gap between germline ends came to 15 bases. The chain's CDR3 is CASTLGSGADTQYF. As DNA, the CDR3 is TGCGCCAGCACCCTGGGTTCGGGGGCAGATACGCAGTATTTT.

V and J are TRBV5-4 and TRBJ2-1, with D perhaps being TRBD1 or TRBD2 (5 bases each). This CDR3 region has 14 residues. The V end lost 1 base, the J end lost 9 bases, and 14 bases lay between the germline ends. Germline CDR1 and CDR2: SGHNT and YYREEE (reference sequence). The CDR3 bases are TGTGCCAGCAGCTTGAAATCGGAGAGGGGTGAGCAGTTCTTC. Translation: CASSLKSERGEQFF.

The V call is TRBV28, the J call TRBJ1-4, with D perhaps TRBD1 (6 bases). V was trimmed by 2 bases and J by 8 bases, leaving 12 bases between them. This CDR3 has 14 amino acids. Germline assignment: CDR1 MDHEN and CDR2 SYDVKM. The CDR3 loop is CASSLTGLGEKLFF. As DNA, the CDR3 is TGTGCCAGCAGTTTAACAGGGCTCGGAGAAAAACTGTTTTTT.

This chain uses TRBV28 with TRBJ1-3, with 11 bases identical to TRBD1. Per the germline V gene, CDR1 is MDHEN and CDR2 is SYDVKM. The CDR3 length is 16 residues. J gave up 0 bases and V 8 bases, and 6 bases lay outside the gene matches. The CDR3 bases are TGTGCCAGCGGGACAGGGGGAGAGAGCTCTGGAAACACCATATATTTT. Translation gives CASGTGGESSGNTIYF.

The chain is built from TRBV12-3 or TRBV12-4 and TRBJ1-3; D gene ambiguous. CDR3 length equals 13 residues. V gave up 5 bases and J gave up 0 bases, with 5 bases separating them. The DNA for the CDR3 is TGTGCCAGCAGTCAGAGCTCTGGAAACACCATATATTTT. Protein product: CASSQSSGNTIYF.

The rearrangement links TRBV5-1 to TRBJ2-1, with D maybe TRBD1 (5 bases). The CDR3 covers 13 residues. V was cut by 5 bases and J by 3 bases, with 9 bases left in between. The germline gives CDR1 SGHRS, CDR2 YFSETQ. The CDR3: CASRGPFYNEQFF. The CDR3 coding sequence is TGCGCCAGCAGGGGGCCGTTCTACAATGAGCAGTTCTTC.

The chain carries TRBV30 and TRBJ1-2, with 8 bases identical to TRBD1. The V and J ends lost 0 bases and 5 bases, in that order; junction bases with no gene match: 5. This CDR3 has 14 residues. Germline CDR1 GTSNPN, CDR2 SVGIG (reference sequence). The CDR3 region is CAWSVGQGAYGYTF. The CDR3 DNA reads TGTGCCTGGAGTGTCGGGCAGGGGGCTTATGGCTACACCTTC.

The chain joins TRBV27 to TRBJ1-5, with 7 bases matching TRBD1. The ends lost 2 bases at V and 0 bases at J; junction bases unmatched: 7. CDR3 length: 17 amino acids. Germline V gene sequence: CDR1 MNHEY, CDR2 SMNVEV (reference sequence). CDR3: CASSLTSSGGSNQPQHF. The CDR3 region has the DNA TGTGCCAGCAGTTTAACAAGCTCAGGGGGTAGCAATCAGCCCCAGCATTTT.

The gene calls are TRBV28 and TRBJ1-2; D remains ambiguous. This CDR3 is 13 amino acids long. CDR1 and CDR2 from the germline V gene are MDHEN and SYDVKM. Trimming shortened V by 2 bases and J by 4 bases, and 8 bases separated the two germline ends. CDR3 loop: CASSLLGPYGYTF. CDR3 nucleotide sequence: TGTGCCAGCAGTTTACTGGGCCCCTATGGCTACACCTTC.

The CDR3 coding sequence is TGCAGCGGGGTTGATCGGGACAGGGGGCGCGGGAGGGTTGGCTACACCTTC. This encodes CSGVDRDRGRGRVGYTF. This chain joins TRBV29-1 and TRBJ1-2, with 12 bases matching TRBD1. Looked up from germline, CDR1 is SQVTM and CDR2 is ANQGSEA. V was clipped by 7 bases and J by 7 bases; unmatched bases: 19. The CDR3 loop spans 17 amino acids. Variable domain in full (rest from reference TRBV29-1 and TRBJ1-2): SAVISQKPSRDICQRGTSLTIQCQVDSQVTMMFWYRQQPGQSLTLIATANQGSEATYESGFVIDKFPISRPNLTFSTLTVSNMSPEDSSIYLCSGVDRDRGRGRVGYTFGSGTRLTVV.

The rearrangement links TRBV6-4 to TRBJ2-1, with TRBD2 matching 8 bases. The trim removed 3 bases at V and 3 bases at J, leaving 4 bases unmatched. The germline V gene encodes CDR1 MRHNA and CDR2 SNTAGT. The CDR3 consists of 15 residues. CDR3 amino acids: CASSEAGEGYNEQFF. The DNA for the CDR3 is TGTGCCAGCAGTGAAGCGGGAGAAGGCTACAATGAGCAGTTCTTC.

The V and J genes are TRBV10-3 and TRBJ2-7; D is possibly TRBD2 (6 bases). Germline loops: CDR1 ENHRY, CDR2 SYGVKD. Trimming pared 2 bases from V and 5 bases from J, leaving 13 bases between. The CDR3 is made up of 14 amino acids. CDR3 residues: CAISEGAGPDEQYF. The CDR3 nucleotides are TGTGCCATCAGTGAGGGCGCGGGGCCGGACGAGCAGTACTTC.

The genes are TRBV6-6 and TRBJ1-5, with 7 bases matching TRBD1. The CDR3 is made up of 14 amino acids. Germline CDR1 and CDR2: MNHNY and SVGAGI (reference sequence). V shed 8 bases, J shed 6 bases, and the junction held 10 bases outside the gene matches. The CDR3 DNA reads TGTGCCAGCTCCCCTACAGGGGAGACTCAGCCCCAGCATTTT. Protein sequence: CASSPTGETQPQHF.

The CDR3 sequence is CASSQLTGRGTYEQYF. The CDR3 nucleotides are TGCGCCAGCAGCCAACTAACCGGGCGGGGAACCTACGAGCAGTACTTC. This rearrangement joins TRBV4-3 to TRBJ2-7, with D perhaps TRBD2 (6 bases). The germline gives CDR1 LGHNA, CDR2 YSLEER. Trimming left V 2 bases short and J 2 bases short, with 16 bases between. The CDR3 is 16 amino acids.

This clone has just a few counts. In the same sample, other DNA sequences code for this CDR3. The rearrangement uses TRBV7-2 and TRBJ2-1, with 7 bases that match TRBD2. CDR3 length: 15 residues. J was trimmed by 3 bases and V by 0 bases; bases with no gene match: 2. The V gene's germline CDR1 is SGHTA and CDR2 FQGNSA. CDR3 sequence reads: CASSLARGSYNEQFF. CDR3 nucleotide sequence: TGTGCCAGCAGCTTAGCTCGCGGGAGCTACAATGAGCAGTTCTTC.

This chain connects TRBV21-1 to TRBJ2-5. TRBV21-1 is noted as a pseudogene. The CDR3 has 13 amino acids. The CDR3 DNA sequence: TGTGCCAGCAGCTACCTACAGGGAGGGACCCAGTACTTC. This sequence encodes CASSYLQGGTQYF.

As for this clone: Other DNA sequences within the sample encode an identical CDR3. J is TRBJ1-2 and V is TRBV10-3; D gene ambiguous. V lost 0 bases and J 2 bases, leaving 4 bases between the germline ends. The length of the CDR3 is 13 residues. Germline CDR1 reads ENHRY; CDR2 reads SYGVKD. The CDR3 region is CAISESDNYGYTF. The CDR3 bases are TGTGCCATCAGTGAGTCGGACAACTATGGCTACACCTTC.

This rearrangement joins TRBV6-4 to TRBJ1-2; weak D call: TRBD1 (6 bases). CDR1 and CDR2 from the germline V gene are MRHNA and SNTAGT. V gave up 8 bases and J gave up 5 bases, with 18 bases separating them. The CDR3 covers 14 residues. In DNA, the CDR3 is TGTGCCAGCGAGCCCCCCCTTAGGGGGTATGGCTACACCTTC. It yields the protein CASEPPLRGYGYTF.

The J gene is TRBJ1-4, the V gene TRBV2; D may be TRBD1 (6 bases). This CDR3 contains 18 residues. Per germline, CDR1 SNHLY and CDR2 FYNNEI. Trimming took 1 base from V and 1 from J, leaving 16 bases between them. The CDR3 DNA reads TGTGCCAGCAGTGAAGAGGTTTTAAGGGGGGGAACTAATGAAAAACTGTTTTTT. It specifies CASSEEVLRGGTNEKLFF.

The V gene is TRBV20-1, the J gene TRBJ2-7, with D possibly being TRBD1 or TRBD2 (5 bases each). This CDR3 is 15 amino acids long. The V gene lost 3 bases and the J gene lost 5 bases, with 20 bases spanning the gap. Germline CDR1 is DFQATT and CDR2 is SNEGSKA (reference sequence). The CDR3 protein is CSASLGENGFDEQYF. The DNA for the CDR3 is TGCAGTGCTAGTTTGGGGGAAAACGGTTTCGACGAGCAGTACTTC.

The chain has TRBV19 and TRBJ2-4; 8 bases agree with TRBD1. Germline loops: CDR1 LNHDA, CDR2 SQIVND (reference sequence). V trimming: 5 bases; J trimming: 7 bases; junction bases outside the gene matches: 4. The CDR3 contains 13 residues. DNA of the CDR3: TGTGCCAGTAGTGTAACAGGGGGGAACATTCAGTACTTC. Its translation: CASSVTGGNIQYF.

This chain joins TRBV7-8 and TRBJ1-1; D gene ambiguous. The V gene lost 1 base and the J gene lost 3 bases, with 12 bases spanning the gap. CDR3 length equals 15 residues. The germline CDR1 and CDR2 sequences are SGHVS and FQNEAQ. CDR3 in amino acids: CASSLVPTSDTEAFF. CDR3 nucleotides: TGTGCCAGCAGCTTAGTTCCGACATCGGACACTGAAGCTTTCTTT.

The chain carries TRBV4-2 and TRBJ1-2; D ambiguous. V dropped 1 base and J dropped 7 bases, with 13 bases sitting between them. This CDR3 region has 14 residues. CDR1 LGHNA and CDR2 YNFKEQ come from the germline V gene. The CDR3, as DNA: TGTGCCAGCAGCCAAGTCGGGGAGGGCTCTGGCTACACCTTC. It yields the protein CASSQVGEGSGYTF.

The rearrangement links TRBV28 to TRBJ1-1; D ambiguous. Germline V gene lookup returns CDR1 MDHEN and CDR2 SYDVKM. The CDR3 runs to 14 residues. V dropped 7 bases and J dropped 1 base, with 13 bases sitting between them. The CDR3 spells CASTPLSSNTEAFF. The CDR3 DNA follows: TGTGCCAGCACCCCGCTCTCCTCGAACACTGAAGCTTTCTTT.

This chain links TRBV30 with TRBJ1-5; D remains ambiguous. CDR3 size: 14 residues. V gave up 0 bases and J gave up 0 bases, with 6 bases separating them. Germline values: CDR1 GTSNPN, CDR2 SVGIG (reference sequence). The CDR3 DNA sequence: TGTGCCTGGAGTGTACTGGATAGCAATCAGCCCCAGCATTTT. Translation: CAWSVLDSNQPQHF.